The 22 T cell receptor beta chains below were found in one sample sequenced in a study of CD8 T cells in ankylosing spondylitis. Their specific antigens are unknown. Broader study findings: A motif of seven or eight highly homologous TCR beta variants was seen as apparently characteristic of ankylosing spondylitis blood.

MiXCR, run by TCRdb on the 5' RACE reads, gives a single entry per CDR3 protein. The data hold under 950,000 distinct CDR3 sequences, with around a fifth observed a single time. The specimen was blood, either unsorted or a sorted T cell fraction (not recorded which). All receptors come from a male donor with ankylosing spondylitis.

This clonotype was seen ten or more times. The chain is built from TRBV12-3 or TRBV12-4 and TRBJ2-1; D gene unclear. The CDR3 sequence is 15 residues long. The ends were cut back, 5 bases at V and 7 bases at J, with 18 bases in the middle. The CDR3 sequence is CASSDTITPPNEQFF. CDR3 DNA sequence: TGTGCCAGCAGTGACACTATTACACCGCCTAATGAGCAGTTCTTC.

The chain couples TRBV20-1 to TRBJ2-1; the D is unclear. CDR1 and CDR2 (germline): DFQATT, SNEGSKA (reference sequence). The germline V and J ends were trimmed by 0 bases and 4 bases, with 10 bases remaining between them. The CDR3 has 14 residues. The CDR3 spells CSARDLRAYNEQFF. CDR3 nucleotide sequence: TGCAGTGCTAGAGACCTAAGAGCTTACAATGAGCAGTTCTTC.

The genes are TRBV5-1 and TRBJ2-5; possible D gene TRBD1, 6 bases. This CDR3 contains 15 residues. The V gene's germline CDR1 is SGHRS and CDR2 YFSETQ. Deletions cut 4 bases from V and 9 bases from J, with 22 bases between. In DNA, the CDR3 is TGCGCCAGCAGCCCCTCACCGGACAGAGGCGGTGCCCAGTACTTC. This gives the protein CASSPSPDRGGAQYF. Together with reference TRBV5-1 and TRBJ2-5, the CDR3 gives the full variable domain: KAGVTQTPRYLIKTRGQQVTLSCSPISGHRSVSWYQQTPGQGLQFLFEYFSETQRNKGNFPGRFSGRQFSNSRSEMNVSTLELGDSALYLCASSPSPDRGGAQYFGPGTRLLVL.

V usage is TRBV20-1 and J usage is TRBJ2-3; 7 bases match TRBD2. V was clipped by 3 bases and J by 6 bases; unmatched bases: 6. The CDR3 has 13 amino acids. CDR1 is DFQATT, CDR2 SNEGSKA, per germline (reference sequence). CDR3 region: CSASRAGADTQYF. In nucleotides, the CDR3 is TGCAGTGCTAGTAGGGCGGGAGCGGATACGCAGTATTTT.

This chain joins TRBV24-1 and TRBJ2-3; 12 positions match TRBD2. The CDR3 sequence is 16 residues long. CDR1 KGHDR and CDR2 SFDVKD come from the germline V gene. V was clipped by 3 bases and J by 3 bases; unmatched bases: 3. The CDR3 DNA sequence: TGTGCCACCAGTGATACAACTAGCGGGAGGACAGATACGCAGTATTTT. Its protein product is CATSDTTSGRTDTQYF.

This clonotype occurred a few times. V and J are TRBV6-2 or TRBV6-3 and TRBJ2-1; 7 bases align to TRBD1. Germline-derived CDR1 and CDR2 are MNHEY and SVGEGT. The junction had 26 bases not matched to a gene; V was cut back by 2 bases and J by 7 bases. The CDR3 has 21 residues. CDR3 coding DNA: TGTGCCAGCAGTTACCCCCTCCAAGGTTTCAGGGGGTATCGACCCGCAAATGAGCAGTTCTTC. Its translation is CASSYPLQGFRGYRPANEQFF.

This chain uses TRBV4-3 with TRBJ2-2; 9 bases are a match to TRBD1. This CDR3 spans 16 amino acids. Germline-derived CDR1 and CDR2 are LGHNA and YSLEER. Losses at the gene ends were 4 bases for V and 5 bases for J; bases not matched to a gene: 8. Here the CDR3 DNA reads TGCGCCAGCAGCCGCACACGGACAGGGGTTACCGGGGAGCTGTTTTTT. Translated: CASSRTRTGVTGELFF.

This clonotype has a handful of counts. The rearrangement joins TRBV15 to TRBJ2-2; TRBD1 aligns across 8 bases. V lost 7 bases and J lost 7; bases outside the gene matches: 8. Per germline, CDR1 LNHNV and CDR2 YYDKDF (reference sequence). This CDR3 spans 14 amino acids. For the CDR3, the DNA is TGTGCCACCACACAGGGGGATTTCATCGGGGAGCTGTTTTTT. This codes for CATTQGDFIGELFF.

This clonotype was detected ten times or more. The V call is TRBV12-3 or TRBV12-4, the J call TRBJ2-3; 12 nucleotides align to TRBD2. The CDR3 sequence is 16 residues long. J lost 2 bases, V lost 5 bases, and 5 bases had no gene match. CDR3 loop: CASSTLAGGVTDTQYF. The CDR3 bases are TGTGCCAGCAGTACCCTAGCGGGAGGGGTCACAGATACGCAGTATTTT.

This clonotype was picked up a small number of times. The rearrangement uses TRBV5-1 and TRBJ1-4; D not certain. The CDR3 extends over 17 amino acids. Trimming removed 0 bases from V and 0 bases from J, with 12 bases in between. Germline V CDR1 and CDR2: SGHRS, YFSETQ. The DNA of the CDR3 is TGCGCCAGCAGCTTGGACTCACCGCGTGCAACTAATGAAAAACTGTTTTTT. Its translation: CASSLDSPRATNEKLFF.

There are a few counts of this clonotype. The CDR3 DNA reads as TGTGCCAGCAGCCAGGATGTGGGGACTGAAGCTTTCTTT. Translated, it gives CASSQDVGTEAFF. This chain joins TRBV5-5 and TRBJ1-1, with D hard to call. This CDR3 has 13 residues. In germline, CDR1 is SGHKS, CDR2 YYEKEE (reference sequence). V shed 4 bases and J shed 5 bases, with 12 bases lying between them.

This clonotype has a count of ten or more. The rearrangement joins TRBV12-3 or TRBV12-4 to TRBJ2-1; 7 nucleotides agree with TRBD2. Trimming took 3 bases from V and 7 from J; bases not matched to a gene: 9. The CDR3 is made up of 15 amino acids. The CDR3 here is CASSLWGGPNNEQFF. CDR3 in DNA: TGTGCCAGCAGTTTGTGGGGAGGGCCAAATAATGAGCAGTTCTTC.

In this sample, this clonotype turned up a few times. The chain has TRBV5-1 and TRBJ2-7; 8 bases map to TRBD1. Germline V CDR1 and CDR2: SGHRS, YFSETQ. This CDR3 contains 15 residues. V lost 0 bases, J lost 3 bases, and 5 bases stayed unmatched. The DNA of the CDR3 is TGCGCCAGCAGCTTGGTACAGGGGGTAAACTACGAGCAGTACTTC. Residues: CASSLVQGVNYEQYF.

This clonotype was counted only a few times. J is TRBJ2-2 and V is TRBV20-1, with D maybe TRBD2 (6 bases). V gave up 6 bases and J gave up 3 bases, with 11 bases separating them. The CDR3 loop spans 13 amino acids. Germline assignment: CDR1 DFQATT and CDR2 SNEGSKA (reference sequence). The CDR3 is CSARTSYTGELFF. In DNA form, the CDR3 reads TGCAGTGCGAGAACTAGCTACACCGGGGAGCTGTTTTTT.

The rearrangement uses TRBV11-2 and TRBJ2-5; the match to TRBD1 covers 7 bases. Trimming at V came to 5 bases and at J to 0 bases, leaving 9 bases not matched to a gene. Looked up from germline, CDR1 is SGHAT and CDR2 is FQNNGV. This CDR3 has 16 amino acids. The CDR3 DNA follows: TGTGCCAGCAGCCCCGGACAGGTTGGGTACCAAGAGACCCAGTACTTC. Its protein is CASSPGQVGYQETQYF.

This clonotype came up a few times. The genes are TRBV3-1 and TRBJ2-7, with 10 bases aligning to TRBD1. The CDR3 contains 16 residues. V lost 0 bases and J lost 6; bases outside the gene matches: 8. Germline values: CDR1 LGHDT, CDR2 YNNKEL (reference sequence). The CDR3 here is CASSQEDLTGGSEQYF. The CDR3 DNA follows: TGTGCCAGCAGCCAAGAGGATTTGACAGGGGGCTCCGAGCAGTACTTC.

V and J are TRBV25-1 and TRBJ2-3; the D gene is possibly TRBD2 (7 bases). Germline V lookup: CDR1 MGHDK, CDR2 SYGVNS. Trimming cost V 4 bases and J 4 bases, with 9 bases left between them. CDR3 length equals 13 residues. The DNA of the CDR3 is TGTGCCAGCAGTGGGGGGGGGCCAGATACGCAGTATTTT. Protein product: CASSGGGPDTQYF.

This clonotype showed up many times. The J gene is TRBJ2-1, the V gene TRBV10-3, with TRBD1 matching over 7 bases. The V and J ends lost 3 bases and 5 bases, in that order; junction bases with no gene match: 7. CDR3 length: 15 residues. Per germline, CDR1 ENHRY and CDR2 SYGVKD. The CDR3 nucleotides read TGTGCCATCAGTGACGGCAGGGGGAAGCACAATGAGCAGTTCTTC. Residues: CAISDGRGKHNEQFF.

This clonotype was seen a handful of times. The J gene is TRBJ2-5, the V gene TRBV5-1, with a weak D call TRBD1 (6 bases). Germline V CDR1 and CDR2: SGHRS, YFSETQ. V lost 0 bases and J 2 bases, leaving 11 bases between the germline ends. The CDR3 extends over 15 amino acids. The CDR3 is CASSLAGALQETQYF. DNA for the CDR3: TGCGCCAGCAGCTTGGCAGGGGCCTTACAAGAGACCCAGTACTTC.

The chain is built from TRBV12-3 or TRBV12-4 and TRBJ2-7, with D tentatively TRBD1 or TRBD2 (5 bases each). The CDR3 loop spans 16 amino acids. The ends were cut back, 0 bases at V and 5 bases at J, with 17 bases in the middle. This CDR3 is CASSLAGTASLDEQYF. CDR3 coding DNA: TGTGCCAGCAGTTTAGCCGGGACGGCCAGTTTGGACGAGCAGTACTTC.

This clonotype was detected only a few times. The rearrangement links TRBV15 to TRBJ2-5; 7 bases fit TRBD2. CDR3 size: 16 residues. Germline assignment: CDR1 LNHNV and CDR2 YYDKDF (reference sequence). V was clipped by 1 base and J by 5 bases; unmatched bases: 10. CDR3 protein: CATSRVELAVGETQYF. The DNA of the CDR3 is TGTGCCACCAGCAGAGTGGAGCTAGCGGTGGGGGAGACCCAGTACTTC.

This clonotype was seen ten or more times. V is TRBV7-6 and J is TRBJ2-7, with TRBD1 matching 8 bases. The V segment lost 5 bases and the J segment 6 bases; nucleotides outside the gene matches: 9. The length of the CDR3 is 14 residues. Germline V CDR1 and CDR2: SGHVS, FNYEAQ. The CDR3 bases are TGTGCCAGCAGCCCGACAAGGACAGGGTTCGAGCAGTACTTC. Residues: CASSPTRTGFEQYF.